This T cell receptor beta chain was captured in a study of CD8 T cells in Susac syndrome. The germline V gene encodes CDR1 SQVTM and CDR2 ANQGSEA. CDR3 length: 13 amino acids. Trimming pared 6 bases from V and 4 bases from J, leaving 13 bases between. With random hexamers, about 0.45 to 1 ug RNA was reverse transcribed. TCRdb recomputed calls from the immunoSEQ multiplex PCR reads with MiXCR, one row per CDR3 protein. The table shows about 150,000 distinct CDR3 sequences, with 85% to 95% occurring only once. Sequencing was carried out using CD4+ T cells from PBMCs. This clonotype originated in a human donor with Susac syndrome. This chain joins TRBV29-1 and TRBJ1-3; D gene ambiguous. The CDR3 protein is CSVPKGDGNTIYF. DNA for the CDR3: TGCAGCGTCCCGAAGGGTGACGGAAACACCATATATTTT. Variable domain in full (rest from reference TRBV29-1 and TRBJ1-3): SAVISQKPSRDICQRGTSLTIQCQVDSQVTMMFWYRQQPGQSLTLIATANQGSEATYESGFVIDKFPISRPNLTFSTLTVSNMSPEDSSIYLCSVPKGDGNTIYFGEGSWLTVV.